The present TCR beta chain was sequenced within a study of blood T cell repertoires in COVID-19 (TCRdb year 2020). Regarding the study in general: The collaborator samples originated in the United States, Italy and Spain and spanned the acute and convalescent phases of COVID-19. The sample metadata nearly always contained a de-identified subject ID, COVID-19 status, age in years and sex. Where available, HLA class I and class II types were obtained from metadata supplied by the sample provider rather than from assay-based typing. The dataset comprised deeply sampled blood TCRbeta repertoires from subjects exposed to, actively infected with, or recovered from COVID-19. Samples were obtained from the ongoing ImmuneRACE study (first 160 participants) and from approximately 1,200 subjects provided by 6 global collaborators. The material from the prospective study consisted of cDNA or gDNA derived from T cells, B-cell-depleted T cells, or PBMCs. The repertoires were released in a freely available public database intended as a resource for research on the immune response to SARS-CoV-2.

TCRbeta CDR3 regions were amplified from genomic DNA by means of the immunoSEQ Assay, a bias-controlled multiplex PCR. Per the source publication's procedure: Nucleated cell counts per sample were estimated from amplification of reference gene primers within the assay. Sequence reads were collapsed and filtered to measure the absolute abundance of every unique TCRbeta CDR3 rearrangement. For each sample, productive Simpson clonality was calculated as the square root of Simpson's diversity index over productive rearrangements. Here the immuneACCESS table is served through TCRdb, limited to in-frame sequences with V and J called. Missing clones are a known gap in these copies; in checked studies unresolved V genes cover under half, and the rest lacks a known reason. The V and J calls and the clone size are those of that table, but D and trimming were determined from the DNA. The sample records about 14,000 clones, roughly 84% of which are singletons. Approximately 30% of the sample comes from the top ten.

The collaborating institutions used their own protocols to collect whole blood in K2EDTA tubes. For TCRbeta analysis, collaborators shipped samples in one of three forms: frozen whole blood, isolated PBMCs, or DNA extracted from either of those sample types. A note on this clone: Its binding antigen is unknown. No much larger clone is present one base from it, and per-base qualities are unavailable.

Summary of the overall study and its limitations: Clinical and demographic metadata were provided uncurated, with the amount varying by source and participant.

Measured from the cysteine to the phenylalanine, the CDR3 is 18 residues long. Only the CDR3 DNA is retained, 54 bases long and in frame from the first base. CDR1 and CDR2, looked up from the germline V gene (reference sequence), are SSHAT and FNYEAQ. The chain is encoded by TRBV7-7 joined to TRBJ2-6; 7 middle bases align to TRBD2. The specimen sequenced was peripheral blood. The sequence came from a man in his fifties or sixties with active COVID-19. In nucleotide form, the sequence is TGTGCTAGCGCTTCGATGGCGGGAGCAATAGGTGGGGCCAACGTCCTGACTTTC. This encodes CASASMAGAIGGANVLTF.